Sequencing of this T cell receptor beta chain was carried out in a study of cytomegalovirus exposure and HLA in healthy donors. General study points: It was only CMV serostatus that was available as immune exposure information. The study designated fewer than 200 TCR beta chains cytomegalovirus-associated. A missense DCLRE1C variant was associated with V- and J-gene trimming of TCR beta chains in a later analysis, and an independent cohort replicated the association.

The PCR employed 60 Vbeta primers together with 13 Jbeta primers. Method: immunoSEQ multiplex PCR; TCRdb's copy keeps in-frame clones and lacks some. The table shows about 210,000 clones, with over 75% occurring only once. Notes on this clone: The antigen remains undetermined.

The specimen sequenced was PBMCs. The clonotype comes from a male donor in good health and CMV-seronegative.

CDR3 nucleotides: TGTGCCAGCACACCCGGGACAGAGACGTCCGAGCAGTACTTC. As protein: CASTPGTETSEQYF. This chain connects TRBV5-4 to TRBJ2-7; the match to TRBD1 covers 7 bases. This CDR3 contains 14 residues. The V segment lost 6 bases and the J segment 6 bases; nucleotides outside the gene matches: 12. Germline V lookup: CDR1 SGHNT, CDR2 YYREEE (reference sequence).